These 7 T cell receptor beta chains were all obtained from the same sample, sequenced in a study of human T cells and chemical hapten exposure. TCRdb redid the calling of the RACE reads with MiXCR, one entry per CDR3 protein. Among approximately 100,000 distinct CDR3 sequences listed, roughly 9% were seen once. Regarding time point: patch test 2, 6 weeks after DPC sensitization. Treatment noted: therapeutic diphenylcyclopropenone sensitization with weekly scalp DPC. The sample consisted of whole blood, taken in connection with sensitization to the hapten diphenylcyclopropenone (DPC). The receptors were gathered from a middle-aged woman with alopecia areata. Some clones in this sample may be carry-over from other donors' samples.

This clonotype was detected only a few times. The chain couples TRBV6-6 to TRBJ2-4; D gene unclear. V dropped 5 bases and J dropped 1 base, with 12 bases sitting between them. From germline, CDR1 is MNHNY and CDR2 SVGAGI (reference sequence). The CDR3 is 15 residues long. The CDR3 loop reads CASSTLFGAKNIQYF. The CDR3 nucleotides read TGTGCCAGCAGTACCTTATTTGGTGCCAAAAACATTCAGTACTTC.

This clonotype was seen only a few times. This chain connects TRBV6-5 to TRBJ2-7; 8 nucleotides line up with TRBD2. CDR3 length: 15 residues. Germline V gene lookup returns CDR1 MNHEY and CDR2 SVGAGI. Unmatched junction bases numbered 4, after V lost 0 bases and J lost 3 bases. The DNA for the CDR3 is TGTGCCAGCAGTTACTCCCTAGCGGGTAACTACGAGCAGTACTTC. It codes for CASSYSLAGNYEQYF.

This clonotype appeared many times. V and J are TRBV5-1 and TRBJ2-1, with 10 bases lining up with TRBD2. CDR1 is SGHRS and CDR2 is YFSETQ in the germline V gene. Germline trimming cut 4 bases from V and 10 bases from J; bases unmatched to any gene: 11. The CDR3 is 15 amino acids. CDR3 residues: CASSATERGGREQFF. The CDR3 region has the DNA TGCGCCAGCAGCGCAACCGAGCGGGGGGGCCGGGAGCAGTTCTTC.

The V and J genes are TRBV11-2 and TRBJ2-7; no firm D call. Germline V CDR1 and CDR2: SGHAT, FQNNGV. Trimming removed 5 bases at V and 0 bases at J, with 20 bases between. The CDR3 covers 17 residues. The CDR3 protein is CASSPWVNDGPSYEQYF. The CDR3 DNA reads TGTGCCAGCAGCCCCTGGGTGAATGACGGGCCCTCCTACGAGCAGTACTTC.

A note on this clonotype: With a much larger clone just one base away, this may be a read error. The chain has TRBV29-1 and TRBJ2-5, with 9 bases fitting TRBD1. V shed 4 bases, J shed 2 bases, and the junction held 14 bases outside the gene matches. This CDR3 spans 17 amino acids. Germline assignment: CDR1 SQVTM and CDR2 ANQGSEA. The CDR3 DNA reads as TGCAGCGTTGTTAAACGGGGGACAGGGTGCCCACAAGAGACCCAGTACTTC. Translating it yields CSVVKRGTGCPQETQYF.

This clonotype was found many times. The chain couples TRBV27 to TRBJ2-1, with D perhaps TRBD1 or TRBD2 (6 bases each). CDR1 is MNHEY, CDR2 SMNVEV, per germline (reference sequence). The CDR3 is 14 amino acids. The V end lost 2 bases, the J end lost 8 bases, and 13 bases lay between the germline ends. In DNA form, the CDR3 reads TGTGCCAGCAGTTTAAAGGGGGGTTGGGATGAGCAGTTCTTC. Encoded protein: CASSLKGGWDEQFF.

The chain employs TRBV5-4 and TRBJ2-1, with TRBD2 as a possible D gene (5 bases). Germline lookup yields CDR1 SGHNT and CDR2 YYREEE (reference sequence). Deletions cut 1 base from V and 8 bases from J, with 13 bases between. CDR3 length: 14 residues. CDR3 DNA: TGTGCCAGCAGCTTGTTAGAGGGCGGAGATGAGCAGTTCTTC. Translation gives CASSLLEGGDEQFF.